Listed below are T cell receptor beta chains from one sample, sequenced in a study of T-cell memory formation after mild COVID-19. TCRdb redid the calling of the 5' RACE reads with MiXCR, one entry per CDR3 protein. The sample has roughly 500,000 distinct CDR3 sequences; over 20% are singletons. The sequenced material came from PBMCs or a T cell subset sorted from them (not recorded which). These receptors all stem from an adult woman who had mild COVID-19 (a few samples of this study predate the infection). Cell type and time point are not known. Each CDR3 is given with its conserved first and last residue. Fields, in order: V gene, clone size, D gene, J gene, CDR3 protein, CDR3 DNA. A D gene is named only where the DNA matches it firmly. Expanded clones are given a class, and other clones once, few, many or no size at all.

>TRBV6-6|many|TRBD1|TRBJ2-7
CASSFPGGYEQYF
TGTGCCAGCAGTTTCCCAGGGGGCTACGAGCAGTACTTC
>TRBV6-5|NA|NA|TRBJ1-6
CASSYGPVNSPLHF
TGTGCCAGCAGTTACGGACCAGTTAATTCACCCCTCCACTTT
>TRBV5-1|few|NA|TRBJ2-1
CASSTRDSSSYNEQFF
TGCGCCAGCAGCACCCGGGACTCGAGCTCCTACAATGAGCAGTTCTTC
>TRBV9|few|TRBD1|TRBJ1-2
CASSVGRQGIYGYTF
TGTGCCAGCAGCGTAGGAAGACAGGGAATTTATGGCTACACCTTC
>TRBV7-9|NA|TRBD1|TRBJ1-2
CASSSSDRGHRYTF
TGTGCCAGCAGCTCATCGGACAGGGGGCATCGCTACACCTTC
>TRBV7-8|NA|NA|TRBJ2-2
CASSSARRTGELFF
TGTGCCAGCAGCTCGGCAAGACGCACCGGGGAGCTGTTTTTT
>TRBV7-9|NA|TRBD2|TRBJ2-7
CASSSGLAREQYF
TGTGCCAGCAGCTCAGGACTAGCGCGCGAGCAGTACTTC
>TRBV20-1|NA|TRBD2|TRBJ2-1
CSARDRSGSSYNEQFF
TGCAGTGCTAGAGATAGAAGCGGGAGCTCCTACAATGAGCAGTTCTTC
>TRBV27|NA|NA|TRBJ1-2
CASRRVDGYYGYTF
TGTGCCAGCAGACGAGTGGACGGCTACTATGGCTACACCTTC
>TRBV20-1|NA|NA|TRBJ2-3
CSARDSLGAPDTQYF
TGCAGTGCTAGAGATTCATTGGGAGCCCCGGATACGCAGTATTTT
>TRBV12-3/TRBV12-4|NA|NA|TRBJ2-1
CASSFGRRGYNEQFF
TGTGCCAGCAGTTTCGGTAGACGGGGCTACAATGAGCAGTTCTTC
>TRBV7-3|many|TRBD1|TRBJ2-1
CASSLIGQGYNEQFF
TGTGCCAGCAGCTTAATAGGACAGGGGTACAATGAGCAGTTCTTC
>TRBV4-1|NA|NA|TRBJ2-1
CASSHFGRDNEQFF
TGCGCCAGCAGCCATTTTGGGAGAGACAATGAGCAGTTCTTC
>TRBV3-1|NA|NA|TRBJ2-2
CASSQAGALNTGELFF
TGTGCCAGCAGCCAAGCCGGGGCTCTCAACACCGGGGAGCTGTTTTTT
>TRBV2|NA|NA|TRBJ2-5
CASSEYRRGFGETQYF
TGTGCCAGCAGTGAATATAGAAGAGGGTTTGGTGAGACCCAGTACTTC
>TRBV7-8|NA|NA|TRBJ2-1
CASSLAAGDYNEQFF
TGTGCCAGCAGCTTAGCGGCAGGGGATTACAATGAGCAGTTCTTC
>TRBV3-1|NA|NA|TRBJ1-6
CASSQGHPPLHF
TGTGCCAGCAGCCAAGGACATCCACCCCTCCACTTT
>TRBV11-2|few|NA|TRBJ1-1
CASSLLWGLGTEAFF
TGTGCCAGCAGCTTATTATGGGGGCTAGGCACTGAAGCTTTCTTT
>TRBV24-1|NA|NA|TRBJ2-3
CATSDGGHTSTDTQYF
TGTGCCACCAGTGATGGGGGACACACTAGCACAGATACGCAGTATTTT
>TRBV6-2/TRBV6-3|NA|NA|TRBJ1-1
CASSYERLNTEAFF
TGTGCCAGCAGTTACGAGAGGCTGAACACCGAAGCTTTCTTT
>TRBV5-1|NA|NA|TRBJ2-5
CASSLAGTSAQYF
TGCGCCAGCAGCTTGGCCGGGACTTCGGCCCAGTACTTC
>TRBV5-1|few|NA|TRBJ1-1
CASNGGNTEAFF
TGCGCCAGCAACGGGGGGAACACTGAAGCTTTCTTT
>TRBV5-1|few|TRBD1|TRBJ1-1
CASRAGTGRSPTEAFF
TGCGCCAGCAGAGCCGGGACAGGGAGGTCCCCCACTGAAGCTTTCTTT
>TRBV6-1|few|TRBD1|TRBJ1-2
CASRDRGRGYTF
TGTGCCAGCAGGGACAGGGGGAGAGGCTACACCTTC
>TRBV7-9|many|NA|TRBJ2-7
CASSLSADYEQYF
TGTGCCAGCAGCTTATCGGCGGATTATGAGCAGTACTTC
>TRBV20-1|NA|TRBD1|TRBJ1-1
CSARGGQDGGTEAFF
TGCAGTGCTAGAGGGGGACAGGACGGCGGCACTGAAGCTTTCTTT
>TRBV9|few|NA|TRBJ2-7
CASSSPQGAEQYF
TGTGCCAGCAGCTCTCCGCAAGGGGCCGAGCAGTACTTC
>TRBV2|few|NA|TRBJ1-2
CASSPQREIYGYTF
TGTGCCAGCAGCCCACAACGGGAGATTTATGGCTACACCTTC
>TRBV12-3/TRBV12-4|few|NA|TRBJ1-1
CASSSKQVNTEAFF
TGTGCCAGCAGTTCGAAACAGGTGAACACTGAAGCTTTCTTT
>TRBV7-2|few|TRBD2|TRBJ2-3
CASSFSGGAEDTQYF
TGTGCCAGCAGCTTCTCGGGGGGGGCCGAAGATACGCAGTATTTT
>TRBV11-2|few|NA|TRBJ2-4
CASSLDKNIQYF
TGTGCCAGCAGCTTAGACAAAAACATTCAGTACTTC
>TRBV6-1|NA|NA|TRBJ2-3
CASSETRDTQYF
TGTGCCAGCAGTGAGACCCGAGATACGCAGTATTTT
>TRBV12-3/TRBV12-4|many|NA|TRBJ2-1
CASSLSTREQFF
TGTGCCAGCAGTCTATCGACTAGAGAGCAGTTCTTC